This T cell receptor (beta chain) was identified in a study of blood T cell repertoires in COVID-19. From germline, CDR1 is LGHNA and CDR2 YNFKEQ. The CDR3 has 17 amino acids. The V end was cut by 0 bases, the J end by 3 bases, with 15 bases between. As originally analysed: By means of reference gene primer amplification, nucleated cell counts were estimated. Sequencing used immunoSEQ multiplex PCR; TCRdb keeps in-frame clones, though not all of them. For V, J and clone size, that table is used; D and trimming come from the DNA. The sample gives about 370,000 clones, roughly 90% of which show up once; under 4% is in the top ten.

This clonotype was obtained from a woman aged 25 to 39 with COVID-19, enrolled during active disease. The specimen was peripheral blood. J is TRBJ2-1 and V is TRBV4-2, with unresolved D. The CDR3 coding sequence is TGTGCCAGCAGCCAAGATTGGGCAAGAATGGACTACAATGAGCAGTTCTTC. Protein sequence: CASSQDWARMDYNEQFF.